These 20 T cell receptor beta chains originate from one sample sequenced in a study of T cells after yellow fever vaccination. TCRdb passed the 5' RACE reads through MiXCR, listing each CDR3 protein once. The sample shows fewer than 350,000 distinct CDR3 sequences, approximately 4.5% of them seen only once. Source: PBMCs, taken 15 days after the yellow fever booster vaccination. Every receptor here comes from a man younger than 30 who received the YFV17D yellow fever vaccine.

This clonotype has at least ten counts. This sequence joins TRBV6-5 and TRBJ1-6; D gene ambiguous. Per the germline V gene, CDR1 is MNHEY and CDR2 is SVGAGI. With 2 bases removed from V and 7 bases from J, the gap between germline ends came to 12 bases. This CDR3 contains 15 residues. The CDR3: CASSYRPRSNSPLHF. Here the CDR3 DNA reads TGTGCCAGCAGTTACCGACCCCGATCAAATTCACCCCTCCACTTT.

V usage is TRBV18 and J usage is TRBJ2-1; 8 positions agree with TRBD2. The length of the CDR3 is 16 residues. The germline V gene has CDR1 KGHSH and CDR2 LQKENI. The V and J ends lost 3 bases and 7 bases, in that order; junction bases with no gene match: 11. CDR3 residues: CASSPTPGLEPNEQFF. The CDR3 nucleotides are TGTGCCAGCTCACCGACCCCGGGACTAGAACCTAATGAGCAGTTCTTC.

This clonotype was observed at least ten times. In DNA, the CDR3 is TGTGCCAGCAGTTGGACGGGGTCCTCTGGAAACACCATATATTTT. Amino acid sequence: CASSWTGSSGNTIYF. This sequence joins TRBV12-3 or TRBV12-4 and TRBJ1-3; D is undetermined. CDR3 length equals 15 residues. Trimming stripped 4 bases from V and 0 bases from J, with 10 bases between.

This clonotype was seen repeatedly, ten times or more. CDR3 sequence (DNA): TGTGCCAGCAGCATCCAGGGTTTAAGTGGAAACACCATATATTTT. Translated: CASSIQGLSGNTIYF. The chain joins TRBV7-2 to TRBJ1-3; possibly TRBD1 for D (5 bases). Germline V gives CDR1 SGHTA, CDR2 FQGNSA. This CDR3 spans 15 amino acids. V lost 5 bases and J lost 3, with 14 bases in between.

This clonotype was seen repeatedly, ten times or more. The rearrangement joins TRBV9 to TRBJ2-3, with D possibly matching TRBD1 (6 bases). The germline CDR1 and CDR2 sequences are SGDLS and YYNGEE. The length of the CDR3 is 15 residues. V lost 3 bases and J 0 bases, leaving 11 bases between the germline ends. CDR3 in DNA: TGTGCCAGCAGCGGAGGGGGTCCTAGCACAGATACGCAGTATTTT. Translating gives CASSGGGPSTDTQYF.

This clonotype appeared many times. The J gene is TRBJ2-3, the V gene TRBV9; the D call may be TRBD1 or TRBD2 (5 bases each). Deletions cut 1 base from V and 4 bases from J, with 10 bases between. The CDR3 contains 14 residues. Germline lookup yields CDR1 SGDLS and CDR2 YYNGEE. CDR3 coding DNA: TGTGCCAGCAGCGTAAGTGGGGGTTCAGATACGCAGTATTTT. This gives the protein CASSVSGGSDTQYF.

This clonotype was counted many times. The CDR3 reads CASSLAGSTETQYF. CDR3 nucleotides: TGCGCCAGCAGCCTTGCCGGGAGCACAGAGACCCAGTACTTC. The chain uses TRBV5-1 and TRBJ2-5; D is perhaps TRBD2 (6 bases). Germline CDR1 reads SGHRS; CDR2 reads YFSETQ. The CDR3 is 14 residues long. The germline V and J ends were trimmed by 4 bases and 4 bases, with 14 bases remaining between them. The whole variable domain, remainder taken from reference TRBV5-1 and TRBJ2-5, is KAGVTQTPRYLIKTRGQQVTLSCSPISGHRSVSWYQQTPGQGLQFLFEYFSETQRNKGNFPGRFSGRQFSNSRSEMNVSTLELGDSALYLCASSLAGSTETQYFGPGTRLLVL.

This clonotype was counted at least ten times. The chain has TRBV12-3 or TRBV12-4 and TRBJ2-5; D remains ambiguous. The V end was cut by 9 bases, the J end by 2 bases, with 19 bases between. The CDR3 totals 15 residues. Here the CDR3 DNA reads TGTGCCAGTTTACCCTATTTAGACTCTCAAGAGACCCAGTACTTC. This sequence encodes CASLPYLDSQETQYF.

This clonotype was counted between two and nine times. This sequence joins TRBV6-5 and TRBJ1-2; D not resolved. The V end lost 5 bases, the J end lost 5 bases, and 15 bases lay between the germline ends. The CDR3 is 14 amino acids. Looked up from germline, CDR1 is MNHEY and CDR2 is SVGAGI. CDR3 DNA: TGTGCCAGCAGTCAGACCCGCAGTTATTATGGCTACACCTTC. It is translated as CASSQTRSYYGYTF.

This clonotype has ten or more counts. J is TRBJ2-5 and V is TRBV3-1; D remains unclear. The CDR3 runs to 12 residues. V lost 1 base, J lost 5 bases, and 5 bases lay in between. Germline CDR1 is LGHDT and CDR2 is YNNKEL (reference sequence). The CDR3 is CASSQVRETQYF. The CDR3 region has the DNA TGTGCCAGCAGCCAAGTCAGGGAGACCCAGTACTTC.

This clonotype has just a few counts. The chain links TRBV12-3 or TRBV12-4 to TRBJ2-1, with D perhaps TRBD2 (5 bases). The CDR3 has 14 amino acids. V gave up 2 bases and J gave up 7 bases, with 12 bases separating them. The CDR3 spells CASSLFGGGNEQFF. The CDR3 DNA reads TGTGCCAGCAGTTTATTCGGCGGCGGGAATGAGCAGTTCTTC.

This clonotype was detected ten times or more. The rearrangement uses TRBV5-1 and TRBJ2-3; 12 bases match TRBD2. V dropped 4 bases and J dropped 3; count of bases not matched to a gene: 9. CDR1 and CDR2 from the germline V gene are SGHRS and YFSETQ. The CDR3 covers 17 residues. Written as DNA, the CDR3 is TGCGCCAGCAGCCCGGAGACCGGGACTAGCGGGACAGATACGCAGTATTTT. Protein product: CASSPETGTSGTDTQYF.

In this sample, this clonotype turned up many times. The rearrangement links TRBV24-1 to TRBJ2-1, with D maybe TRBD1 (6 bases). CDR1 is KGHDR, CDR2 SFDVKD, per germline. CDR3 length equals 16 residues. Trimming removed 4 bases from V and 0 bases from J, with 12 bases in between. This CDR3 reads CATSDPRDTSYNEQFF. The CDR3 bases are TGTGCCACCAGTGACCCCCGGGACACCTCCTACAATGAGCAGTTCTTC.

J is TRBJ2-1 and V is TRBV6-6; no definite D call. The V end was cut by 2 bases, the J end by 4 bases, with 21 bases between. From germline, CDR1 is MNHNY and CDR2 SVGAGI (reference sequence). This CDR3 region has 18 residues. The CDR3 sequence is CASSYPYRTQPGYNEQFF. CDR3 in DNA: TGTGCCAGCAGTTACCCCTATCGGACCCAGCCAGGTTACAATGAGCAGTTCTTC.

Comments on this clonotype: Sequence at one end of the junction differs from germline and may be a read error. This chain links TRBV7-2 with TRBJ1-2; D is perhaps TRBD1 (6 bases). Germline CDR1 is SGHTA and CDR2 is FQGNSA. There are 13 residues in the CDR3. CDR3 region: CASSLDRTGGYTF. Written as DNA, the CDR3 is TGTGCCAGCAGTTTAGACAGGACGGGTGGCTACACCTTC.

This clonotype was seen only a few times. V is TRBV29-1 and J is TRBJ1-5, with 8 bases identical to TRBD1. Trimming cost V 1 base and J 6 bases; bases outside gene matches: 2. Germline V lookup: CDR1 SQVTM, CDR2 ANQGSEA. This CDR3 has 13 amino acids. In DNA, the CDR3 is TGCAGCGTTGAAGCAGGGGGCGGTCAGCCCCAGCATTTT. Encoded protein: CSVEAGGGQPQHF.

The rearrangement links TRBV12-3 or TRBV12-4 to TRBJ1-6; D gene uncertain. The CDR3 extends over 15 amino acids. The ends were cut back, 5 bases at V and 0 bases at J, with 8 bases in the middle. CDR3 DNA: TGTGCCAGCAGTGCCCAGAGCTCCTATAATTCACCCCTCCACTTT. Translating gives CASSAQSSYNSPLHF.

This clonotype was picked up many times. J is TRBJ1-1 and V is TRBV7-2; 7 bases are a match to TRBD1. J lost 11 bases, V lost 5 bases, and 11 bases had no gene match. The CDR3 has 13 amino acids. CDR1 and CDR2 from the germline V gene are SGHTA and FQGNSA. This CDR3 is CASSPRDSPGAFF. The CDR3 DNA follows: TGTGCCAGCAGCCCACGGGACAGTCCCGGGGCTTTCTTT.

The chain carries TRBV7-9 and TRBJ2-2, with no clear D. V lost 1 base and J 6 bases, leaving 6 bases between the germline ends. Germline loops: CDR1 SEHNR, CDR2 FQNEAQ (reference sequence). The CDR3 contains 13 residues. The CDR3 loop reads CASSLDSAGELFF. The CDR3 nucleotides are TGTGCCAGCAGCTTAGACTCCGCCGGGGAGCTGTTTTTT. Full variable domain (remainder filled in from reference TRBV7-9 and TRBJ2-2): DTGVSQNPRHKITKRGQNVTFRCDPISEHNRLYWYRQTLGQGPEFLTYFQNEAQLEKSRLLSDRFSAERPKGSFSTLEIQRTEQGDSAMYLCASSLDSAGELFFGEGSRLTVL.

The chain has TRBV7-2 and TRBJ1-4, with TRBD1 matching over 9 bases. The CDR3 totals 14 residues. Germline values: CDR1 SGHTA, CDR2 FQGNSA. With 6 bases clipped from V and 8 bases from J, the junction kept 7 bases outside the gene matches. This CDR3 reads CASSSQGADEKLFF. The CDR3 DNA is TGTGCCAGCAGTTCACAGGGGGCAGACGAAAAACTGTTTTTT.